These T cell receptor beta chains were read from a single sample in a study of blood T cells in healthy people across ages. MiXCR, run by TCRdb on the 5' RACE reads, gives a single entry per CDR3 protein. The repertoire includes 1 million or so distinct CDR3 sequences, more than 35% of them detected once, and approximately 17% sits in the top ten. The source material was blood. The receptors derive from a woman aged 55-69 years in good health. Both conserved end residues are part of each CDR3. The order of the fields is J gene, V gene, CDR3 protein.

j_gene: TRBJ2-3; v_gene: TRBV10-3; CDR3aa: CAISEALSTDTQYF
j_gene: TRBJ1-2; v_gene: TRBV27; CDR3aa: CASSLTYGFGGYTF
j_gene: TRBJ2-7; v_gene: TRBV6-1; CDR3aa: CASLAGTGGNYEQYF
j_gene: TRBJ2-4; v_gene: TRBV15; CDR3aa: CATSRDLEGRLAGPLAKNIQYF
j_gene: TRBJ2-1; v_gene: TRBV11-2; CDR3aa: CASRPLLLAGLYNEQFF
j_gene: TRBJ1-2; v_gene: TRBV30; CDR3aa: CAWSVGQTYGYTF
j_gene: TRBJ1-2; v_gene: TRBV7-6; CDR3aa: CASSYGPGQTDGYTF
j_gene: NA; v_gene: TRBV29-1; CDR3aa: CSAHQQGPYHEQYF
j_gene: TRBJ2-7; v_gene: TRBV7-3; CDR3aa: CASSRGPLGSQEAQYF
j_gene: TRBJ2-7; v_gene: TRBV27; CDR3aa: CASSLGRERHEQYF
j_gene: TRBJ2-5; v_gene: TRBV2; CDR3aa: CASRERTDEQYF
j_gene: TRBJ2-1; v_gene: TRBV27; CDR3aa: CASSLVRPDYNEQFF
j_gene: TRBJ1-6; v_gene: TRBV7-9; CDR3aa: CASSFWTGNNSPLHF
j_gene: TRBJ2-5; v_gene: TRBV11-2; CDR3aa: CASSLLLAGPQETQYF
j_gene: TRBJ1-5; v_gene: TRBV29-1; CDR3aa: CSVGMGANQPQHF
j_gene: TRBJ2-7; v_gene: TRBV15; CDR3aa: CATSRERTSEQYF